This T cell receptor beta chain came from a study of immune evolution from preneoplasia to lung adenocarcinoma. The CDR3 has 16 amino acids. The V end lost 0 bases, the J end lost 3 bases, and 15 bases lay between the germline ends. Germline V gives CDR1 SGDLS, CDR2 YYNGEE. Here immunoSEQ multiplex PCR was the method, and the copy in TCRdb shows in-frame clones only, minus some. The data show about 2,000 clones, around 75% seen once. On this clone: Its antigen is undetermined.

Study-wide points: KRAS-mutant nodules had the highest T cell clonality. Later-stage lesions appeared to have more T cells, more diversity, less clonality.

The chain joins TRBV9 to TRBJ1-1; a weak D match, TRBD1 (5 bases). Sequencing was done on a sample of FFPE minimally invasive lung adenocarcinoma tissue. This TCR derives from a person aged 60 to 85 with lung adenocarcinoma. The CDR3 here is CASSVEGGTRYTEAFF. The CDR3 coding sequence is TGTGCCAGCAGCGTAGAGGGCGGGACGAGGTACACTGAAGCTTTCTTT.